The 8 T cell receptor beta chains reported below all come from one sample, sequenced in a study of cytomegalovirus exposure and HLA in healthy donors (dated by TCRdb to 2016 to 2017). The library relied on the immunoSEQ multiplex PCR assay. For the multiplex PCR, a mixture combining 60 forward primers for TCR Vbeta segments and 13 reverse primers for TCR Jbeta segments was used. TCRdb re-hosts the immuneACCESS table, in-frame sequences only. Its copies lack some clones; in the studies checked, an unresolved V gene accounts for under half of them, and the cause for the rest is not known. The sample's table covers 90,000 to 100,000 clones. The top ten constitute about 3.4% of the sample. Sequenced sample: PBMCs. The source is a young woman in good health and CMV-seronegative.

The J gene is TRBJ1-2, the V gene TRBV5-1, with D uncertain. This CDR3 is 12 amino acids long. The ends were cut back, 0 bases at V and 5 bases at J, with 5 bases in the middle. Germline CDR1 is SGHRS and CDR2 is YFSETQ. The CDR3 bases are TGCGCCAGCAGCTTGGGAGGGTATGGCTACACCTTC. This encodes CASSLGGYGYTF.

With regard to this clone: The sample carries other DNA sequences with the same CDR3. V is TRBV27 and J is TRBJ2-2; 9 bases line up with TRBD1. CDR1 is MNHEY, CDR2 SMNVEV, per germline (reference sequence). The CDR3 sequence is 16 residues long. V shed 7 bases, J shed 4 bases, and the junction held 10 bases outside the gene matches. CDR3 nucleotides: TGTGCCAGCAAGGGGCCGGGACAGGGTGGCACCGGGGAGCTGTTTTTT. Translation gives CASKGPGQGGTGELFF.

This chain joins TRBV28 and TRBJ2-1; 11 bases match TRBD2. Germline V gene lookup returns CDR1 MDHEN and CDR2 SYDVKM. This CDR3 spans 16 amino acids. V shed 5 bases, J shed 6 bases, and the junction held 9 bases outside the gene matches. CDR3: CASSGSGLADGNEQFF. CDR3 coding DNA: TGTGCCAGCAGTGGTTCGGGACTAGCGGATGGCAATGAGCAGTTCTTC.

V gene TRBV6-5 combines with J gene TRBJ2-5; 7 positions match TRBD2. The V segment lost 6 bases and the J segment 2 bases; nucleotides outside the gene matches: 9. The CDR3 has 15 amino acids. Germline CDR1 is MNHEY and CDR2 is SVGAGI. CDR3 amino acids: CASRTRDYPQETQYF. DNA of the CDR3: TGTGCCAGCAGAACCCGGGACTATCCTCAAGAGACCCAGTACTTC.

The chain carries TRBV25-1 and TRBJ1-3; possible D gene TRBD1, 5 bases. V dropped 4 bases and J dropped 4 bases, with 14 bases sitting between them. CDR1 is MGHDK and CDR2 is SYGVNS in the germline V gene. This CDR3 has 15 amino acids. For the CDR3, the DNA is TGTGCCAGCAGTGTCCCAGGGAGGACAGGAAACACCATATATTTT. Amino acid sequence: CASSVPGRTGNTIYF.

Comments on this clone: The sample carries other DNA sequences with the same CDR3. The genes are TRBV7-3 and TRBJ2-2, with 10 bases matching TRBD2. V lost 1 base, J lost 6 bases, and 8 bases stayed unmatched. Looked up from germline, CDR1 is SGHTA and CDR2 is FQGTGA. This CDR3 has 17 residues. The CDR3 nucleotides read TGTGCCAGCAGCTTAATAGCGGGGGGAGGAATAGCCGGGGAGCTGTTTTTT. It translates to CASSLIAGGGIAGELFF.

The J gene is TRBJ1-5, the V gene TRBV5-1; D may be TRBD1 (6 bases). Germline V CDR1 and CDR2: SGHRS, YFSETQ. Deletions cut 3 bases from V and 2 bases from J, with 9 bases between. This CDR3 contains 14 residues. The CDR3 spells CASSWEGGNQPQHF. The CDR3, as DNA: TGCGCCAGCAGCTGGGAGGGGGGCAATCAGCCCCAGCATTTT.

This sequence joins TRBV25-1 and TRBJ2-5; 8 nucleotides line up with TRBD2. The CDR3 is 14 amino acids. After removal of 6 bases from V and 10 bases from J, the junction contained 13 bases not matched to a gene. Germline V gene data show CDR1 as MGHDK and CDR2 as SYGVNS. Here the CDR3 reads CASSGRASGGDQYF. CDR3 in DNA: TGTGCCAGCAGCGGGAGGGCTAGCGGAGGGGACCAGTACTTC.